This T cell receptor (beta chain) was documented in a study of T cell clusters in autoimmune cytopenias. TRB rearrangements were amplified by touch-down multiplex PCR with mixed TRB-A/B primers. TCRdb reworked the multiplex PCR reads into one entry per CDR3 protein, no DNA. Its clone listing holds under 9,000 distinct CDR3 sequences. CDR3 length: 16 residues. Germline CDR1 reads MNHEY; CDR2 reads SVGAGI. TRB amplification used 200 to 250 ng of peripheral blood genomic DNA. The TCR comes from a human donor with an autoimmune cytopenia or autoimmune hepatitis (not recorded which). The sequencing input was peripheral blood. The rearrangement uses TRBV6-5 and TRBJ1-5; the D call of TRBD1 rests on TCRdb alone, since no DNA is present to check it. This CDR3 reads CASSVNRGSSNQPQHF.